The T cell receptor (beta chain) under discussion was sequenced for a study of T cells in narcolepsy. The CDR3 totals 15 residues. Germline V CDR1 and CDR2: SEHNR, FQNEAQ (reference sequence). V shed 2 bases and J shed 7 bases, with 15 bases lying between them. Measured with immunoSEQ multiplex PCR; TCRdb has only the in-frame clones, and not every one. The data hold around 31,000 clones, with approximately 78% observed a single time. The V gene is TRBV7-9, the J gene TRBJ2-1; the D gene could be TRBD1 or TRBD2 (6 bases each). The sequence was collected from a human donor with narcolepsy. Specimen: CD45RA- memory CD4+ T cells from PBMCs. The CDR3 protein is CASSLKLGGGNEQFF. CDR3 coding DNA: TGTGCCAGCAGCTTAAAGTTGGGGGGCGGGAATGAGCAGTTCTTC. The full variable domain, rest sourced from reference TRBV7-9 and TRBJ2-1, is DTGVSQNPRHKITKRGQNVTFRCDPISEHNRLYWYRQTLGQGPEFLTYFQNEAQLEKSRLLSDRFSAERPKGSFSTLEIQRTEQGDSAMYLCASSLKLGGGNEQFFGPGTRLTVL.